The 21 T cell receptor beta chains listed next were all sequenced from one sample in a study of vaccination and CD4 T cells after COVID-19. Sequencing of cultured CD4+ T cell DNA used the Oncomine TCR Beta short-read assay. TCRdb re-called the PCR reads with MiXCR, one entry per CDR3 protein. This sample has 15,000 or so distinct CDR3 sequences, with around 50% found just once. These receptors have no identified antigens. This sample's treatment: approximately 9-day PBMC culture with coronavirus spike peptide pools or control peptides (ViraFEST assay). Sequences were obtained from CD4+ T cells from blood, cultured in vitro. The receptors were sampled from a human donor who had recovered from COVID-19.

This clonotype was seen a single time. The chain couples TRBV5-5 to TRBJ1-1; the match to TRBD1 covers 7 bases. The CDR3 has 13 amino acids. The trim removed 4 bases at V and 7 bases at J, leaving 7 bases unmatched. The germline gives CDR1 SGHKS, CDR2 YYEKEE (reference sequence). Written as DNA, the CDR3 is TGTGCCAGCAGCCGAAGACAGGGCAGTGAAGCTTTCTTT. It encodes CASSRRQGSEAFF.

This clonotype showed up just a few times. The chain recombines TRBV11-2 with TRBJ1-2; possibly TRBD1 for D (5 bases). Germline V CDR1 and CDR2: SGHAT, FQNNGV. The CDR3 is 13 amino acids. With 5 bases removed from V and 4 bases from J, the gap between germline ends came to 11 bases. The CDR3 DNA reads TGTGCCAGCAGCCCAGGGATCGTCTATGGCTACACCTTC. Protein sequence: CASSPGIVYGYTF.

The chain links TRBV27 to TRBJ2-7; 10 nucleotides align to TRBD1. V lost 4 bases and J lost 2; bases outside the gene matches: 14. Per germline, CDR1 MNHEY and CDR2 SMNVEV (reference sequence). This CDR3 comprises 18 residues. CDR3 protein: CASSSTPPGTGATYEQYF. CDR3 DNA: TGTGCCAGCAGTTCCACCCCCCCCGGGACAGGGGCAACCTACGAGCAGTACTTC.

This clonotype is medium-sized within its sample. The chain links TRBV4-2 to TRBJ2-2; weak D call: TRBD1 (6 bases). This CDR3 comprises 16 residues. Germline-derived CDR1 and CDR2 are LGHNA and YNFKEQ. V dropped 0 bases and J dropped 4 bases, with 12 bases sitting between them. CDR3 bases: TGTGCCAGCAGCCAAGACGGCGGACAGACCACCGGGGAGCTGTTTTTT. It yields the protein CASSQDGGQTTGELFF.

The chain couples TRBV7-9 to TRBJ1-1; no definite D call. This CDR3 is 11 amino acids long. The germline V gene has CDR1 SEHNR and CDR2 FQNEAQ (reference sequence). With 6 bases removed from V and 11 bases from J, the gap between germline ends came to 13 bases. Written as DNA, the CDR3 is TGTGCCAGCAGTCTCCAGGCAGTGGCTTTCTTT. It yields the protein CASSLQAVAFF.

Only a few counts were recorded for this clonotype. The V gene is TRBV6-2 or TRBV6-3, the J gene TRBJ2-3, with TRBD2 matching over 7 bases. This CDR3 has 17 amino acids. The trim removed 3 bases at V and 4 bases at J, leaving 13 bases unmatched. The germline CDR1 and CDR2 sequences are MNHEY and SVGEGT. For the CDR3, the DNA is TGTGCCAGCAGTTATGTTTTGCGGGAGCAATTCCCAGATACGCAGTATTTT. It is translated as CASSYVLREQFPDTQYF.

This chain joins TRBV2 and TRBJ1-5, with no clear D. Germline V CDR1 and CDR2: SNHLY, FYNNEI. The CDR3 consists of 13 residues. V was shortened by 4 bases and J by 3 bases, with 7 bases between the two germline ends. The CDR3 region has the DNA TGTGCCAGCAGTGGGCCAGTCAATCAGCCCCAGCATTTT. It translates to CASSGPVNQPQHF.

There are a few counts of this clonotype. The chain couples TRBV25-1 to TRBJ2-6; 8 bases line up with TRBD1. This CDR3 region has 16 residues. V trimming: 5 bases; J trimming: 1 base; junction bases outside the gene matches: 4. Per the germline V gene, CDR1 is MGHDK and CDR2 is SYGVNS. This CDR3 reads CASSQGAKSGANVLTF. The CDR3 region has the DNA TGTGCCAGCAGTCAGGGGGCGAAGTCTGGGGCCAACGTCCTGACTTTC.

The chain combines TRBV20-1 with TRBJ2-2; D ambiguous. CDR3 length: 13 amino acids. Trimming removed 6 bases from V and 4 bases from J, with 12 bases in between. Per germline, CDR1 DFQATT and CDR2 SNEGSKA (reference sequence). CDR3 nucleotides: TGCAGTGCCGCCGTACAGCGCACCGGGGAGCTGTTTTTT. Protein sequence: CSAAVQRTGELFF.

The V call is TRBV7-3, the J call TRBJ2-2, with a possible D match to TRBD2 (6 bases). V gave up 2 bases and J gave up 1 base, with 11 bases separating them. This CDR3 region has 16 residues. Germline V lookup: CDR1 SGHTA, CDR2 FQGTGA. The CDR3 is CASSLQSGRNTGELFF. CDR3 sequence (DNA): TGTGCCAGCAGCTTACAGAGCGGGCGGAACACCGGGGAGCTGTTTTTT.

This clonotype has more than one count but fewer than ten. The gene calls are TRBV29-1 and TRBJ2-5; D is ambiguous. Trimming stripped 3 bases from V and 2 bases from J, with 7 bases between. CDR1 and CDR2 (germline): SQVTM, ANQGSEA. CDR3 length equals 12 residues. The CDR3 DNA reads as TGCAGCGTTGACTGGGATCAAGAGACCCAGTACTTC. Its translation is CSVDWDQETQYF.

This chain joins TRBV9 and TRBJ2-4; D remains ambiguous. Germline CDR1 SGDLS, CDR2 YYNGEE. The CDR3 covers 14 residues. V was cut by 4 bases and J by 1 base, with 9 bases left in between. The CDR3: CASSRPRAKNIQYF. CDR3 sequence (DNA): TGTGCCAGCAGCCGCCCCAGGGCCAAAAACATTCAGTACTTC.

DNA of the CDR3: TGTGCCAGCAGTTTGTCCGGTGGCAATCAGCCCCAGCATTTT. Its translation is CASSLSGGNQPQHF. V is TRBV28 and J is TRBJ1-5, with D unresolved. The CDR3 spans 14 residues. V was trimmed by 3 bases and J by 2 bases, leaving 8 bases between them. CDR1 MDHEN and CDR2 SYDVKM come from the germline V gene.

The V and J genes are TRBV2 and TRBJ1-5; no clear D. Germline lookup yields CDR1 SNHLY and CDR2 FYNNEI. Trimming took 6 bases from V and 3 from J, leaving 9 bases between them. This CDR3 is 13 amino acids long. CDR3 bases: TGTGCCAGCAGGTTTAGTCACAATCAGCCCCAGCATTTT. Its protein product is CASRFSHNQPQHF.

This clonotype was counted only a few times. V is TRBV20-1 and J is TRBJ1-2; 9 bases line up with TRBD1. CDR1 and CDR2 from the germline V gene are DFQATT and SNEGSKA (reference sequence). J lost 0 bases, V lost 6 bases, and 17 bases had no gene match. The CDR3 totals 18 residues. This CDR3 reads CSAQGGGQGEPANYGYTF. Here the CDR3 DNA reads TGCAGTGCCCAAGGTGGGGGACAGGGAGAACCAGCTAACTATGGCTACACCTTC.

The J gene is TRBJ1-6, the V gene TRBV14; no clear D gene. This CDR3 is 15 amino acids long. Germline lookup yields CDR1 SGHDN and CDR2 FVKESK. Trimming removed 4 bases at V and 1 base at J, with 8 bases between. CDR3 in DNA: TGTGCCAGCAGCCCCGCCATTTCCTATAATTCACCCCTCCACTTT. Encoded protein: CASSPAISYNSPLHF. The entire variable domain, with the rest obtained from reference TRBV14 and TRBJ1-6, is as follows: EAGVTQFPSHSVIEKGQTVTLRCDPISGHDNLYWYRRVMGKEIKFLLHFVKESKQDESGMPNNRFLAERTGGTYSTLKVQPAELEDSGVYFCASSPAISYNSPLHFGNGTRLTVT.

This clonotype has just a few counts. The CDR3 nucleotides read TGTGCCAGCAGTTTATTAGCAGAGCTAGGGGTAGATACGCAGTATTTT. Residues: CASSLLAELGVDTQYF. V and J are TRBV28 and TRBJ2-3; D possibly corresponds to TRBD1 (5 bases). This CDR3 has 16 amino acids. The V gene's germline CDR1 is MDHEN and CDR2 SYDVKM. The V gene lost 1 base and the J gene lost 5 bases, with 16 bases spanning the gap.

This clonotype is large in the sample. This chain uses TRBV20-1 with TRBJ1-5, with a tentative D call TRBD1 (6 bases). This CDR3 comprises 16 residues. Trimming shortened V by 0 bases and J by 2 bases, and 14 bases separated the two germline ends. Germline values: CDR1 DFQATT, CDR2 SNEGSKA (reference sequence). The CDR3 sequence: CSARDAQGPGNQPQHF. The DNA for the CDR3 is TGCAGTGCTAGAGATGCCCAGGGGCCAGGCAATCAGCCCCAGCATTTT.

The chain uses TRBV6-2 or TRBV6-3 and TRBJ2-4; 9 bases match TRBD1. Germline CDR1 reads MNHEY; CDR2 reads SVGEGT. The CDR3 is made up of 12 amino acids. Trimming removed 10 bases from V and 9 bases from J; junction bases left unmatched: 7. CDR3 in amino acids: CATKTGGGIQYF. CDR3 DNA: TGTGCCACCAAGACAGGGGGAGGCATTCAGTACTTC.

This chain links TRBV12-5 with TRBJ2-1; no firm D call. The V end lost 0 bases, the J end lost 0 bases, and 9 bases lay between the germline ends. The CDR3 totals 16 residues. Germline V gene sequence: CDR1 LGHNT, CDR2 FRNRAP. CDR3 protein: CASGLVLSSSYNEQFF. CDR3 nucleotides: TGTGCTAGTGGTTTGGTACTTTCTTCCTCCTACAATGAGCAGTTCTTC. The variable domain in full, with the rest retrieved from reference TRBV12-5 and TRBJ2-1, is DARVTQTPRHKVTEMGQEVTMRCQPILGHNTVFWYRQTMMQGLELLAYFRNRAPLDDSGMPKDRFSAEMPDATLATLKIQPSEPRDSAVYFCASGLVLSSSYNEQFFGPGTRLTVL.

The CDR3 sequence: CASSIRDSYGYTF. The DNA for the CDR3 is TGTGCCAGCAGCATCAGGGACAGCTATGGCTACACCTTC. This chain uses TRBV6-1 with TRBJ1-2; 7 nucleotides agree with TRBD1. The CDR3 covers 13 residues. Germline V lookup: CDR1 MNHNS, CDR2 SASEGT. Germline trimming cut 6 bases from V and 4 bases from J; bases unmatched to any gene: 5.